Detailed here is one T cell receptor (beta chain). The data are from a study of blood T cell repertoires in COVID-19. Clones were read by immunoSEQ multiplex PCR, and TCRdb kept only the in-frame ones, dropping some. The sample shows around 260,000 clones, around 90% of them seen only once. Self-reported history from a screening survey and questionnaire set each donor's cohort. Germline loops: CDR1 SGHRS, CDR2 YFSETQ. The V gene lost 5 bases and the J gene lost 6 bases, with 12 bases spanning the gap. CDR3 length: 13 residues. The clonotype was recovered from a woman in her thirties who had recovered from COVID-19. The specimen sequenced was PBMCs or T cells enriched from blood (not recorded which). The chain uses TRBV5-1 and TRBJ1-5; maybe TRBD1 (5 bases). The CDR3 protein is CASSRTGGQPQHF. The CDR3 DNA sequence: TGCGCCAGCAGTCGTACAGGCGGTCAGCCCCAGCATTTT.